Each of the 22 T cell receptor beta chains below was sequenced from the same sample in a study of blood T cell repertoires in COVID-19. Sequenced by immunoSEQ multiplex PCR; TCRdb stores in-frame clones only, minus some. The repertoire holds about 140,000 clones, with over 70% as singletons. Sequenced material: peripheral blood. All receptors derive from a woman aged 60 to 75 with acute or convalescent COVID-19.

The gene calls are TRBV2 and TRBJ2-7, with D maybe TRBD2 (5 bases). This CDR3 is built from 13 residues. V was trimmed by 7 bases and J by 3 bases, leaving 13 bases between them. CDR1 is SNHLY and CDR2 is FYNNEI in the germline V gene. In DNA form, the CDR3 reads TGTGCCAGCACCGGACTTTATAACTACGAGCAGTACTTC. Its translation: CASTGLYNYEQYF.

CDR3 nucleotides: TGTGCCAGCAGCTTAGTCGGGACTAGCGGGACGGGCGAGCAGTACTTC. This codes for CASSLVGTSGTGEQYF. This chain links TRBV7-2 with TRBJ2-7, with TRBD2 matching 13 bases. CDR3 length: 16 amino acids. The J segment lost 6 bases and the V segment lost 1 base, leaving 6 bases of the junction unmatched. Germline lookup yields CDR1 SGHTA and CDR2 FQGNSA.

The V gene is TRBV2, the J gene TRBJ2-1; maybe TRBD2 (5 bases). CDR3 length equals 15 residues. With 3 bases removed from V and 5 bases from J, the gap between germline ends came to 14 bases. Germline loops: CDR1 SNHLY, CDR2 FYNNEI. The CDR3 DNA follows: TGTGCCAGCAGTGAGTGGCTTACGACTAACAATGAGCAGTTCTTC. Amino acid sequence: CASSEWLTTNNEQFF.

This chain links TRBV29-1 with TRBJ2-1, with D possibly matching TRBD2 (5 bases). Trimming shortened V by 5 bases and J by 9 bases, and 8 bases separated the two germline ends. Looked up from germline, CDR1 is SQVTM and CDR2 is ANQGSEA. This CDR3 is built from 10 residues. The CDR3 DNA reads TGCAGCGTTTTCGAGGGTGAGCAGTTCTTC. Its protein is CSVFEGEQFF.

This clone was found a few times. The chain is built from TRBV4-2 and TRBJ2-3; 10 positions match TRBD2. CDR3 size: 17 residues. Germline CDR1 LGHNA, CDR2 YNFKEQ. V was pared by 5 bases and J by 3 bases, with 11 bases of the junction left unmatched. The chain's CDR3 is CASSSPEGLAVTDTQYF. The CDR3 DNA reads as TGTGCCAGCAGCTCCCCCGAAGGACTAGCGGTAACAGATACGCAGTATTTT.

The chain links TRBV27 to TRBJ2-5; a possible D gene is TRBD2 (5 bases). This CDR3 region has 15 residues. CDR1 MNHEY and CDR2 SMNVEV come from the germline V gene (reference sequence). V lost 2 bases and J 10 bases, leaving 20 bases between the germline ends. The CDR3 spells CASSLRPTREVDQYF. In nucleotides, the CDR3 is TGTGCCAGCAGTTTAAGGCCCACTCGGGAAGTGGACCAGTACTTC.

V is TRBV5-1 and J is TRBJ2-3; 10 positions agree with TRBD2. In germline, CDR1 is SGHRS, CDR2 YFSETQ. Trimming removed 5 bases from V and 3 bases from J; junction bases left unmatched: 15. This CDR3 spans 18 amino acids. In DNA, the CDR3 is TGCGCCAGCAGGGGACAGCGGTTTCTAGCGGGAGCGACAGATACGCAGTATTTT. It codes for CASRGQRFLAGATDTQYF. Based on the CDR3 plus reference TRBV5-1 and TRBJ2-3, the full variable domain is KAGVTQTPRYLIKTRGQQVTLSCSPISGHRSVSWYQQTPGQGLQFLFEYFSETQRNKGNFPGRFSGRQFSNSRSEMNVSTLELGDSALYLCASRGQRFLAGATDTQYFGPGTRLTVL.

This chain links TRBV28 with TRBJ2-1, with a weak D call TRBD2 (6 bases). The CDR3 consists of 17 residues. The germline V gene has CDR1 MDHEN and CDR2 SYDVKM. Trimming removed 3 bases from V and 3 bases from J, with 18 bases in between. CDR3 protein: CASSFGPRTTDYNEQFF. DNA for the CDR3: TGTGCCAGCAGTTTTGGCCCGAGGACTACCGACTACAATGAGCAGTTCTTC.

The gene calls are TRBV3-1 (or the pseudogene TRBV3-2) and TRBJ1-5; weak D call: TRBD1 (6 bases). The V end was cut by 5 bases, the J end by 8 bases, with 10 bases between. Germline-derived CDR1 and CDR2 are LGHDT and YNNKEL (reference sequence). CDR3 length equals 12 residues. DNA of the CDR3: TGTGCCAGCAGCTCCTCAGGGGAGCCCCAGCATTTT. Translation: CASSSSGEPQHF.

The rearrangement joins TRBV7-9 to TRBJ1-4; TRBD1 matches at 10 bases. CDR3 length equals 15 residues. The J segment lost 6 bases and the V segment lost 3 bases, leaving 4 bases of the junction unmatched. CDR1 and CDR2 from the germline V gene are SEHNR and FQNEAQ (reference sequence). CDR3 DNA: TGTGCCAGCAGCTTTAGCGGGACAGGGGATGAAAAACTGTTTTTT. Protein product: CASSFSGTGDEKLFF.

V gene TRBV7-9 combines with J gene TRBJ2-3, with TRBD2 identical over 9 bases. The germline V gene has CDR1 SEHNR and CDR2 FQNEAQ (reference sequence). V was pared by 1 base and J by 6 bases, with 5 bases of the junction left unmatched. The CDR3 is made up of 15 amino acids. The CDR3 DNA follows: TGTGCCAGCAGCTTAGGGCTAGCGGGAATTGATACGCAGTATTTT. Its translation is CASSLGLAGIDTQYF.

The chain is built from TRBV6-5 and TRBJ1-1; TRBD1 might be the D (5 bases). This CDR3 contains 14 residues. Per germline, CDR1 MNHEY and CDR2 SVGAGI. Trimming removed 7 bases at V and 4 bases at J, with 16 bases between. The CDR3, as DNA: TGTGCCAGCAATTTGCAGGCCGGGGGCACTGAAGCTTTCTTT. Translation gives CASNLQAGGTEAFF.

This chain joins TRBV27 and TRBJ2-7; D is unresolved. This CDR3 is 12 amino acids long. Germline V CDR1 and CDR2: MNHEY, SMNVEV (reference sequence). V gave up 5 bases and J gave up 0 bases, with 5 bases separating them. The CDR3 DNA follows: TGTGCCAGCAGTCCCAGCTCCTACGAGCAGTACTTC. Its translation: CASSPSSYEQYF.

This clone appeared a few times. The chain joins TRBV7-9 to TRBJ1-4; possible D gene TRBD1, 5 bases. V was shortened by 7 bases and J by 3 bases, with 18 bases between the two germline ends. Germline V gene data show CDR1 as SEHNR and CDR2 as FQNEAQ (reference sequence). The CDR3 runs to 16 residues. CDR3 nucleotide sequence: TGTGCCAGCACCCAAGCGGGGGGGGTCGCTAATGAAAAACTGTTTTTT. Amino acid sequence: CASTQAGGVANEKLFF.

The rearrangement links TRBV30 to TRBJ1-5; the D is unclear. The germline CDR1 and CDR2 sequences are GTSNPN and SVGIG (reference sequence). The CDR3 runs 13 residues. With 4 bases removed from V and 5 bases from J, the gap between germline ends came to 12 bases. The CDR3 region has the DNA TGTGCCTGGAAACACGGGGTAGATCAGCCCCAGCATTTT. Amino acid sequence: CAWKHGVDQPQHF.

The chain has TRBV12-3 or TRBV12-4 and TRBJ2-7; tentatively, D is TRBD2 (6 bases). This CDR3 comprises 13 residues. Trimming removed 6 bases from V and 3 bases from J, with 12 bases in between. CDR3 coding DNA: TGTGCCAGCAGAAAATCCGGGGGCTACGAGCAGTACTTC. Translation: CASRKSGGYEQYF.

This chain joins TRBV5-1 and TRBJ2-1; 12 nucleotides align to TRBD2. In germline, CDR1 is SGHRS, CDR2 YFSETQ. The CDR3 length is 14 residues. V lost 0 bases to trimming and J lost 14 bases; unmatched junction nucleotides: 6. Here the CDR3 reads CASSLVLAGGREFF. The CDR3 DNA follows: TGCGCCAGCAGCTTGGTTCTAGCGGGAGGGCGGGAGTTCTTC.

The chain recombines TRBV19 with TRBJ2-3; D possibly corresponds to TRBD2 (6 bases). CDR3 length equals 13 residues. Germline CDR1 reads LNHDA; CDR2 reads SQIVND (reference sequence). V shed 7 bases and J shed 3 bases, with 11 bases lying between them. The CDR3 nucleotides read TGTGCCAGTATCGGGAGTAGGACAGATACGCAGTATTTT. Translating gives CASIGSRTDTQYF.

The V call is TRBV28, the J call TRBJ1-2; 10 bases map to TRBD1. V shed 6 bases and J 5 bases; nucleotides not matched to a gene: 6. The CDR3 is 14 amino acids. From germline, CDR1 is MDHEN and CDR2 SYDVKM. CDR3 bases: TGTGCCAGCAGCCCGACAGGGGGCGGGTATGGCTACACCTTC. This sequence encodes CASSPTGGGYGYTF.

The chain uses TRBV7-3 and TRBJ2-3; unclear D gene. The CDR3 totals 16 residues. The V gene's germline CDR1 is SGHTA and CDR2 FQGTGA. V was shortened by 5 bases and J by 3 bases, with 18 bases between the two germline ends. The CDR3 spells CASSPGRNARTDTQYF. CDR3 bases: TGTGCCAGCAGCCCGGGTCGAAACGCGAGGACAGATACGCAGTATTTT.

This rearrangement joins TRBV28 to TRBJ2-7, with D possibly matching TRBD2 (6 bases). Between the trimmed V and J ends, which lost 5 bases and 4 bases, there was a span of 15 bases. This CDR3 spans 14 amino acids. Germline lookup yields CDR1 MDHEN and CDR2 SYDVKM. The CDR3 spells CASSPHRGAYEQYF. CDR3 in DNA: TGTGCCAGCAGTCCCCACCGCGGGGCTTACGAGCAGTACTTC. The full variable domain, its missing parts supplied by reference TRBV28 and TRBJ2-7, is DVKVTQSSRYLVKRTGEKVFLECVQDMDHENMFWYRQDPGLGLRLIYFSYDVKMKEKGDIPEGYSVSREKKERFSLILESASTNQTSMYLCASSPHRGAYEQYFGPGTRLTVT.

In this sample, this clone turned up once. CDR3 loop: CASSLGGAHVNEQFF. The DNA for the CDR3 is TGTGCCAGCAGTTTAGGGGGGGCGCACGTCAATGAGCAGTTCTTC. The J gene is TRBJ2-1, the V gene TRBV28, with D possibly matching TRBD2 (7 bases). V gave up 2 bases and J gave up 6 bases, with 14 bases separating them. Germline CDR1 is MDHEN and CDR2 is SYDVKM. This CDR3 region has 15 residues.